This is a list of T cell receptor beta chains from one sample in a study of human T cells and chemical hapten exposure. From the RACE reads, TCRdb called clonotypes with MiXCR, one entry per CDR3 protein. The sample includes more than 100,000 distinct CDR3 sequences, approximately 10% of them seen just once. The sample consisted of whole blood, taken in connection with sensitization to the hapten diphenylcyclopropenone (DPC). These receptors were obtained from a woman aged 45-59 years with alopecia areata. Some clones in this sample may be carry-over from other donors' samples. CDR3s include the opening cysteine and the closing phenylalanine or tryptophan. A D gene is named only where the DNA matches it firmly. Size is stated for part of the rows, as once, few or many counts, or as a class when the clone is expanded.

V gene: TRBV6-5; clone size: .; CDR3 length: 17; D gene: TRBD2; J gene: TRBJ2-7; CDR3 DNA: TGTGCCAGCAGTTACCTCCCACCTAGCGGCCGTACCTACGAGCAGTACTTC; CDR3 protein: CASSYLPPSGRTYEQYF
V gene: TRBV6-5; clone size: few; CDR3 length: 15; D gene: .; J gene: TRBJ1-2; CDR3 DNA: TGTGCCAGCAGTTTCGCGAACATCAACAGCAATGGCTACACCTTC; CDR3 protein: CASSFANINSNGYTF
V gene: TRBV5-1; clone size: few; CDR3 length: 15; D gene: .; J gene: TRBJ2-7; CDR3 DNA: TGCGCCAGCAGCTTGGCCGGGACGAGGGGCGACGAGCAGTACTTC; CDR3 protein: CASSLAGTRGDEQYF
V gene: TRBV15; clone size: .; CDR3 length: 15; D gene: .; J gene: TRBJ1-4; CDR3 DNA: TGTGCCACCAGCAGAGCTCGAGGGAGGGGAGAAAAACTGTTTTTT; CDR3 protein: CATSRARGRGEKLFF
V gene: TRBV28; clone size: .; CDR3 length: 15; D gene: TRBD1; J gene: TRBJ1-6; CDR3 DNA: TGTGCCAGCAGTCCCACAGGGGTAGGGATCTCACCCCTCCACTTT; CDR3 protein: CASSPTGVGISPLHF
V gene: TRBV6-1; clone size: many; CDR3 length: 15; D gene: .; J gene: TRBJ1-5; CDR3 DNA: TGTGCCAGCAGTGAGGGAGCGGGGGGCGAGCAGCCCCAGCATTTT; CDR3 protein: CASSEGAGGEQPQHF
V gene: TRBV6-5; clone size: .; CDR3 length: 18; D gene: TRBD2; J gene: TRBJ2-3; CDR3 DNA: TGTGCCAGCAGTTACTCGAAGGGACTAGCGGGAGTGCCAGATACGCAGTATTTT; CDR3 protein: CASSYSKGLAGVPDTQYF
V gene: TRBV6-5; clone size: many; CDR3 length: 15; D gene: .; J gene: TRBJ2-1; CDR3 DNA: TGTGCCAGCAGTTCAACAGGGCGCCGTTACAATGAGCAGTTCTTC; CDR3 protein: CASSSTGRRYNEQFF
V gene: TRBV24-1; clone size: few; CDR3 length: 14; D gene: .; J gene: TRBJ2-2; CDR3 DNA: TGTGCCACCAGTGATCCGTGGCGGACCGGGGAGCTGTTTTTT; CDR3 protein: CATSDPWRTGELFF
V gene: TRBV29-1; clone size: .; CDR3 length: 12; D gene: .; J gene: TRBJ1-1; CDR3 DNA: TGCAGCGGGGAAGACCCGAACACTGAAGCTTTCTTT; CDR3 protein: CSGEDPNTEAFF
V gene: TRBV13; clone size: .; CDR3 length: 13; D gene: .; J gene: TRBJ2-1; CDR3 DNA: TGTGCCAGCAGCTTAGGCCGGGGACCCTCCAAGTTCTTC; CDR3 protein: CASSLGRGPSKFF
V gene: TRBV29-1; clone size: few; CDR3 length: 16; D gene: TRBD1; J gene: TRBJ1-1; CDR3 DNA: TGCAGCGTCACACTACCGGGACAGGCGCTGAACACTGAAGCTTTCTTT; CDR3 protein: CSVTLPGQALNTEAFF
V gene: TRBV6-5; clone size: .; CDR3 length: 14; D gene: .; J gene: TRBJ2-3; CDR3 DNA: TGTGCCAGCAGTACCGGGACCTGGTCAGATACGCAGTATTTT; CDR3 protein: CASSTGTWSDTQYF
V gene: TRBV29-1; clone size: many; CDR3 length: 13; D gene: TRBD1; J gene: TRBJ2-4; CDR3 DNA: TGCAGCGTTGAAGAGGACAGGGGGAACATTCAGTACTTC; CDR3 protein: CSVEEDRGNIQYF
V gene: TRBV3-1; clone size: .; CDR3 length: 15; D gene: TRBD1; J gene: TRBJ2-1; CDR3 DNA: TGTGCCAGCAGCAAGGGACAGGGGACGGGCAATGAGCAGTTCTTC; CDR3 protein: CASSKGQGTGNEQFF
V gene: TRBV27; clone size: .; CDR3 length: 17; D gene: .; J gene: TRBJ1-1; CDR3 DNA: TGTGCCAGCAGTTTAGGGCAGGGGATGATTGCGAACACTGAAGCTTTCTTT; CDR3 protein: CASSLGQGMIANTEAFF
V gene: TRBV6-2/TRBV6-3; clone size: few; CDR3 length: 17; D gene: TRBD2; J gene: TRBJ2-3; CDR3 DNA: TGTGCCAGCAGAACTAGCGGGAGGGTCGCGGGCACAGATACGCAGTATTTT; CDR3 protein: CASRTSGRVAGTDTQYF
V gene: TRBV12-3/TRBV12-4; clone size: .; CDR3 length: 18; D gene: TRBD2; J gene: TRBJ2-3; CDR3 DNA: TGTGCCAGCAGTCTAAAGAGGACTAGCGGGACCAGCACAGATACGCAGTATTTT; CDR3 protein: CASSLKRTSGTSTDTQYF
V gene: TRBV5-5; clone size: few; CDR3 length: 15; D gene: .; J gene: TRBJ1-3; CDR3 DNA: TGTGCCAGCAGTCTTGACGGATACTCTGGAAACACCATATATTTT; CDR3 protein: CASSLDGYSGNTIYF
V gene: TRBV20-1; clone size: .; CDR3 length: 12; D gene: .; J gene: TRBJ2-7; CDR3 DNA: TGCAGTGCTAGCCGGGGGGCGGGCGAGCAGTACTTC; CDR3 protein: CSASRGAGEQYF
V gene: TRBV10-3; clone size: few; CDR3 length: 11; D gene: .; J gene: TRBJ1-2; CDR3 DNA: TGTGCCATCAGTGAGAGGGACGACTACACCTTC; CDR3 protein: CAISERDDYTF
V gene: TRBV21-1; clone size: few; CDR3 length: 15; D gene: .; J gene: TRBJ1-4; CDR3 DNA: TGTGCCAGCAGCCCCCGTACCCCAACTAATGAAAAACTGTTTTTT; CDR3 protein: CASSPRTPTNEKLFF
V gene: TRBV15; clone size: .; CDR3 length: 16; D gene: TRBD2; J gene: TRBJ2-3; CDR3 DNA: TGTGCCACCAGCGGCGGACTAGCGGGGGGCACAGATACGCAGTATTTT; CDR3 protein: CATSGGLAGGTDTQYF
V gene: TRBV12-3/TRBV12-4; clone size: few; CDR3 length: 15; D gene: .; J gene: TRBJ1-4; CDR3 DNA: TGTGCCAGCACCCGGATAGGACGGGATAATGAAAAACTGTTTTTT; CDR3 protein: CASTRIGRDNEKLFF